This T cell receptor beta chain is from a study of blood T cell repertoires in COVID-19. The overall study: There were acute and convalescent COVID-19 samples, and they came from the United States, Italy and Spain. PBMCs, B-cell-depleted T cells, or T cells provided the cDNA or gDNA that made up the material.

Trimming shortened V by 5 bases and J by 3 bases, and 23 bases separated the two germline ends. Per germline, CDR1 SGHVS and CDR2 FNYEAQ. This CDR3 region has 18 residues. This clone appeared once. Source study methods: Scientists estimated how many nucleated cells there were by amplifying reference gene primers. Libraries were prepared by immunoSEQ multiplex PCR; TCRdb keeps only in-frame clonotypes and omits some of them. That table gives V, J and clone size, and the DNA gave D and trimming. The sample has nearly 55,000 clones; about nine tenths are singletons. This sequence originates from a woman between 55 and 75 years old with active or convalescent COVID-19. Source material: peripheral blood. The V and J genes are TRBV7-6 and TRBJ2-1; TRBD2 is a possible D gene (6 bases). The CDR3 reads CASSPLAGRVENYNEQFF. CDR3 DNA sequence: TGTGCCAGCAGCCCCTTGGCGGGAAGGGTCGAAAACTACAATGAGCAGTTCTTC.